The 21 T cell receptor beta chains reported below all come from one sample, sequenced in a study of blood T cell repertoires in COVID-19. Data came from immunoSEQ multiplex PCR; TCRdb stores just in-frame clones and leaves some out. The sample records fewer than 80,000 clones, about 83% being singletons. The sequenced sample was peripheral blood. The source is a young man with acute or convalescent COVID-19.

The chain carries TRBV5-4 and TRBJ2-1; D perhaps matches TRBD2 (5 bases). Germline CDR1 reads SGHNT; CDR2 reads YYREEE (reference sequence). There are 13 residues in the CDR3. V gave up 4 bases and J gave up 9 bases, with 14 bases separating them. The CDR3 is CASSPDLAREQFF. The CDR3 bases are TGTGCCAGCAGCCCAGATCTAGCACGTGAGCAGTTCTTC.

The chain combines TRBV7-3 with TRBJ1-1; no clear D gene. CDR1 and CDR2 from the germline V gene are SGHTA and FQGTGA. V lost 1 base and J lost 1, with 4 bases in between. The CDR3 covers 13 residues. The CDR3 sequence is CASSLRGNTEAFF. The DNA for the CDR3 is TGTGCCAGCAGCTTAAGAGGGAACACTGAAGCTTTCTTT.

The chain recombines TRBV5-1 with TRBJ2-7; 13 bases fit TRBD2. The junction had 14 bases not matched to a gene; V was cut back by 4 bases and J by 4 bases. Germline V gene lookup returns CDR1 SGHRS and CDR2 YFSETQ. The CDR3 spans 18 residues. The CDR3 DNA follows: TGCGCCAGCAGCAGCCCTGGGGGTACTAGCGGGAGGGCTTACGAGCAGTACTTC. Protein product: CASSSPGGTSGRAYEQYF. Together with reference TRBV5-1 and TRBJ2-7, the CDR3 gives the full variable domain: KAGVTQTPRYLIKTRGQQVTLSCSPISGHRSVSWYQQTPGQGLQFLFEYFSETQRNKGNFPGRFSGRQFSNSRSEMNVSTLELGDSALYLCASSSPGGTSGRAYEQYFGPGTRLTVT.

V is TRBV30 and J is TRBJ2-3; D not certain. Trimming took off 1 base at V and 2 bases at J, with 4 bases between the two ends. This CDR3 is 12 amino acids long. Per germline, CDR1 GTSNPN and CDR2 SVGIG (reference sequence). The CDR3 loop reads CAWSALTDTQYF. In DNA, the CDR3 is TGTGCCTGGAGTGCCCTCACAGATACGCAGTATTTT.

V gene TRBV30 combines with J gene TRBJ2-7; 7 positions match TRBD2. The germline gives CDR1 GTSNPN, CDR2 SVGIG (reference sequence). CDR3 length equals 14 residues. Trimming cost V 5 bases and J 0 bases; bases outside gene matches: 7. CDR3 amino acids: CAWGGDFSSYEQYF. CDR3 sequence (DNA): TGTGCCTGGGGGGGGGACTTTAGCTCCTACGAGCAGTACTTC.

The V and J genes are TRBV2 and TRBJ2-4; D might be TRBD2 (7 bases). The CDR3 spans 19 residues. Trimming took 6 bases from V and 8 from J, leaving 32 bases between them. Per the germline V gene, CDR1 is SNHLY and CDR2 is FYNNEI. The DNA of the CDR3 is TGTGCCAGCAGGATGTCACAGGGTAACATAGGGGGGAGGGCGGACATTCAGTACTTC. This encodes CASRMSQGNIGGRADIQYF.

The chain joins TRBV20-1 to TRBJ1-5; TRBD1 matches at 11 bases. Unmatched junction bases numbered 7, after V lost 3 bases and J lost 0 bases. Germline assignment: CDR1 DFQATT and CDR2 SNEGSKA (reference sequence). This CDR3 region has 17 residues. The CDR3 loop reads CSASRGQGGYSNQPQHF. CDR3 DNA sequence: TGCAGTGCTAGTCGGGGACAGGGGGGATATAGCAATCAGCCCCAGCATTTT.

The rearrangement links TRBV19 to TRBJ2-2, with 9 nucleotides matching TRBD2. The CDR3 extends over 18 amino acids. J lost 5 bases, V lost 3 bases, and 13 bases had no gene match. Germline values: CDR1 LNHDA, CDR2 SQIVND (reference sequence). CDR3 DNA sequence: TGTGCCAGTAGTATCGTGTGGCGGGAGGGCCGGCAAACCGGGGAGCTGTTTTTT. Translated, it gives CASSIVWREGRQTGELFF. Using reference TRBV19 and TRBJ2-2 for the parts outside the CDR3, the full variable domain is DGGITQSPKYLFRKEGQNVTLSCEQNLNHDAMYWYRQDPGQGLRLIYYSQIVNDFQKGDIAEGYSVSREKKESFPLTVTSAQKNPTAFYLCASSIVWREGRQTGELFFGEGSRLTVL.

The chain has TRBV6-5 and TRBJ2-7, with D maybe TRBD1 (6 bases). CDR3 length: 15 residues. CDR1 is MNHEY, CDR2 SVGAGI, per germline. Trimming pared 2 bases from V and 2 bases from J, leaving 13 bases between. The CDR3: CASSYIGTSAYEQYF. The CDR3, as DNA: TGTGCCAGCAGTTACATAGGGACATCTGCCTACGAGCAGTACTTC.

The sample holds a few counts of this clone. The chain uses TRBV10-2 and TRBJ1-5; D may be TRBD1 (5 bases). The CDR3 has 14 residues. Germline CDR1 WSHSY, CDR2 SAAADI. The V end was cut by 0 bases, the J end by 7 bases, with 10 bases between. As DNA, the CDR3 is TGCGCCAGCAGTGAGTCGGGGGGAGTACAGCCCCAGCATTTT. This translates into CASSESGGVQPQHF.

The chain employs TRBV18 and TRBJ1-1, with TRBD1 matching 10 bases. This CDR3 region has 15 residues. From germline, CDR1 is KGHSH and CDR2 LQKENI. V was clipped by 8 bases and J by 5 bases; unmatched bases: 11. Here the CDR3 DNA reads TGTGCCAGCGCCGGTGCGACAGGGGGCAGTACTGAAGCTTTCTTT. Translated: CASAGATGGSTEAFF.

V gene TRBV2 combines with J gene TRBJ2-1; TRBD2 matches 11 bases. The trim removed 4 bases at V and 8 bases at J, leaving 4 bases unmatched. Germline V CDR1 and CDR2: SNHLY, FYNNEI. The CDR3 extends over 14 amino acids. CDR3 sequence (DNA): TGTGCCAGCAGTGCAGGGACTAGCGGTCATGAGCAGTTCTTC. It codes for CASSAGTSGHEQFF. Supplemented by reference TRBV2 and TRBJ2-1, the full variable domain reads EPEVTQTPSHQVTQMGQEVILRCVPISNHLYFYWYRQILGQKVEFLVSFYNNEISEKSEIFDDQFSVERPDGSNFTLKIRSTKLEDSAMYFCASSAGTSGHEQFFGPGTRLTVL.

This clone showed up just a few times. The rearrangement links TRBV28 to TRBJ2-7, with D perhaps matching TRBD2 (6 bases). Per germline, CDR1 MDHEN and CDR2 SYDVKM. Between the trimmed V and J ends, which lost 10 bases and 3 bases, there was a span of 10 bases. CDR3 length equals 11 residues. The chain's CDR3 is CATRLGYEQYF. Here the CDR3 DNA reads TGTGCCACCCGACTAGGCTACGAGCAGTACTTC.

The V and J genes are TRBV6-5 and TRBJ2-7; 8 bases match TRBD2. V shed 5 bases and J 0 bases; nucleotides not matched to a gene: 3. The CDR3 runs to 14 residues. Germline CDR1 reads MNHEY; CDR2 reads SVGAGI. The CDR3, as DNA: TGTGCCAGCAGTCTACTAGCGGCCTCCTACGAGCAGTACTTC. This translates into CASSLLAASYEQYF.

The rearrangement links TRBV27 to TRBJ2-1, with 7 bases matching TRBD2. This CDR3 has 15 amino acids. CDR1 MNHEY and CDR2 SMNVEV come from the germline V gene (reference sequence). The V segment lost 3 bases and the J segment 4 bases; nucleotides outside the gene matches: 6. The CDR3 region has the DNA TGTGCCAGCAGTTTGGGCGGGAGTCTTTACAATGAGCAGTTCTTC. This sequence encodes CASSLGGSLYNEQFF.

The gene calls are TRBV18 and TRBJ1-1; 7 bases map to TRBD1. CDR3 length equals 15 residues. From germline, CDR1 is KGHSH and CDR2 LQKENI. Trimming took 6 bases from V and 1 from J; bases not matched to a gene: 8. The CDR3 region has the DNA TGTGCCAGCTCCGGGCAGGGGGGCTGGAACACTGAAGCTTTCTTT. The encoded protein is CASSGQGGWNTEAFF. Full variable domain (rest looked up from reference TRBV18 and TRBJ1-1): NAGVMQNPRHLVRRRGQEARLRCSPMKGHSHVYWYRQLPEEGLKFMVYLQKENIIDESGMPKERFSAEFPKEGPSILRIQQVVRGDSAAYFCASSGQGGWNTEAFFGQGTRLTVV.

The CDR3 DNA follows: TGCAGCGTCGAGGCCAGGAGGTACGAGCAGTACTTC. It specifies CSVEARRYEQYF. The chain couples TRBV29-1 to TRBJ2-7, with D maybe TRBD2 (5 bases). Germline V lookup: CDR1 SQVTM, CDR2 ANQGSEA. V lost 6 bases to trimming and J lost 4 bases, with 13 bases between them. This CDR3 is 12 amino acids long.

This chain uses TRBV15 with TRBJ2-5; tentative D call: TRBD2 (7 bases). Trimming took 3 bases from V and 5 from J, leaving 19 bases between them. In germline, CDR1 is LNHNV, CDR2 YYDKDF (reference sequence). CDR3 length equals 16 residues. The DNA for the CDR3 is TGTGCCACCAGCAGTCCCCGGGGGGCTAAAAGGGAGACCCAGTACTTC. It codes for CATSSPRGAKRETQYF.

V and J are TRBV6-5 and TRBJ1-4; D is possibly TRBD1 (5 bases). Germline CDR1 is MNHEY and CDR2 is SVGAGI. The CDR3 is made up of 15 amino acids. Trimming removed 0 bases from V and 5 bases from J, with 10 bases in between. The CDR3 nucleotides are TGTGCCAGCAGTTACTCGGGGCAGTTAAATGAAAAACTGTTTTTT. Its protein product is CASSYSGQLNEKLFF.

The chain uses TRBV5-5 and TRBJ2-5, with TRBD1 as a possible D gene (5 bases). Looked up from germline, CDR1 is SGHKS and CDR2 is YYEKEE (reference sequence). The V end was cut by 0 bases, the J end by 5 bases, with 11 bases between. This CDR3 is built from 14 residues. CDR3 loop: CASSLGGAEETQYF. DNA for the CDR3: TGTGCCAGCAGCTTGGGTGGGGCGGAGGAGACCCAGTACTTC.

J is TRBJ2-7 and V is TRBV7-2; 8 bases map to TRBD2. Germline V CDR1 and CDR2: SGHTA, FQGNSA. This CDR3 is 11 amino acids long. Unmatched junction bases numbered 3, after V lost 5 bases and J lost 9 bases. The CDR3 DNA sequence: TGTGCCAGCAGCCGACGGGGGGGGCAGTACTTC. Its protein is CASSRRGGQYF.